A single sample gave rise to the 4 T cell receptor beta chains below, sequenced in a study of CD8 T cells in ankylosing spondylitis. TCRdb fed the 5' RACE reads into MiXCR, producing one record per CDR3 protein. The sample lists about 140,000 distinct CDR3 sequences, roughly 10% seen once, with about 4% in the top ten. The sequenced material came from blood, either unsorted or a sorted T cell fraction (not recorded which). The receptors here all came from a female donor with ankylosing spondylitis or in good health (not recorded which).

This clonotype was counted many times. The rearrangement joins TRBV29-1 to TRBJ2-1; D possibly uses TRBD1 or TRBD2 (5 bases each). Trimming removed 7 bases at V and 4 bases at J, with 11 bases between. The CDR3 totals 12 residues. Looked up from germline, CDR1 is SQVTM and CDR2 is ANQGSEA. The CDR3 sequence is CSADGTYNEQFF. The CDR3 DNA sequence: TGCAGCGCAGACGGGACGTACAATGAGCAGTTCTTC.

This clonotype was found many times. This chain uses TRBV12-3 or TRBV12-4 with TRBJ2-2, with D possibly being TRBD2 (6 bases). The V and J ends lost 7 bases and 2 bases respectively, with 8 bases between them. This CDR3 has 13 residues. The CDR3 loop reads CASKRANTGELFF. CDR3 nucleotides: TGTGCCAGCAAGCGGGCCAACACCGGGGAGCTGTTTTTT.

This clonotype was counted ten times or more. V usage is TRBV12-3 or TRBV12-4 and J usage is TRBJ2-1, with TRBD1 as a possible D gene (5 bases). The CDR3 runs to 15 residues. Trimming removed 6 bases from V and 1 base from J, with 13 bases in between. DNA for the CDR3: TGTGCCAGCAGCATGACAGCTGCTTCCTACAATGAGCAGTTCTTC. This translates into CASSMTAASYNEQFF.

This clonotype turned up a few times. The gene calls are TRBV7-2 and TRBJ2-5, with 8 bases matching TRBD2. V was clipped by 5 bases and J by 3 bases; unmatched bases: 5. CDR1 is SGHTA and CDR2 is FQGNSA in the germline V gene. This CDR3 spans 14 amino acids. This CDR3 is CASSISGVKETQYF. The CDR3 DNA reads TGTGCCAGCAGCATTAGCGGGGTAAAAGAGACCCAGTACTTC.